This TCR beta chain was recovered during a study of glioma-infiltrating T cells. In the case of this clonotype: Its antigen is undetermined.

The iRepertoire nested amplicon-rescue multiplex PCR amplified TCR alpha and beta CDR3s from RNA. Tissue mRNA or PBMC total RNA, roughly 95-400 ng, went into one-step reverse transcription and amplification. TCRdb processed the multiplex PCR reads anew with MiXCR; each CDR3 protein has one entry. The top ten clones hold 5.2% of a sample with under 200,000 distinct CDR3 sequences, roughly 45% of them seen once. The study, taken as a whole, reports: Only very few CDR3 sequences appeared in both tissue and blood. Above-expected tissue-blood divergence occurred in all gliomas, most in low-grade ones.

Germline assignment: CDR1 SGHTA and CDR2 FQGTGA. The length of the CDR3 is 15 residues. Trimming removed 3 bases from V and 4 bases from J, with 16 bases in between. This clonotype was obtained from a human donor with low-grade glioma or glioblastoma, undergoing nonglioma brain surgery, or in good health (not recorded which). The sample comprised glioma tissue, nonneoplastic brain tissue, or PBMCs (not recorded which). This chain connects TRBV7-3 to TRBJ2-7; TRBD2 might be the D (5 bases). CDR3 region: CASSFSSGVGYEQYF. The DNA of the CDR3 is TGTGCCAGCAGCTTCTCCAGCGGCGTCGGGTACGAGCAGTACTTC.